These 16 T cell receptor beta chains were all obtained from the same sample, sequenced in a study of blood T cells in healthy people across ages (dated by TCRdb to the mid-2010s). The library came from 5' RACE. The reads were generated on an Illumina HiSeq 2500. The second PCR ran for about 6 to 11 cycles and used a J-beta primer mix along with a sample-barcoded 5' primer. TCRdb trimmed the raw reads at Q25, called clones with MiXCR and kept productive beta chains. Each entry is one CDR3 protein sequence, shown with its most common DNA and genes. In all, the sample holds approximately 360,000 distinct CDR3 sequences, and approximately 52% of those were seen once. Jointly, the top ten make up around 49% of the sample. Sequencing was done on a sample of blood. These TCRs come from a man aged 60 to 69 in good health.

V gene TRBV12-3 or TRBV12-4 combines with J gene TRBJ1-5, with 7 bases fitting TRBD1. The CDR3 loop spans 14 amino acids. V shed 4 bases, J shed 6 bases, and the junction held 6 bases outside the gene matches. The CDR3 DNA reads TGTGCCAGCAGTTCCACGACAGGGCCTCAGCCCCAGCATTTT. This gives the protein CASSSTTGPQPQHF.

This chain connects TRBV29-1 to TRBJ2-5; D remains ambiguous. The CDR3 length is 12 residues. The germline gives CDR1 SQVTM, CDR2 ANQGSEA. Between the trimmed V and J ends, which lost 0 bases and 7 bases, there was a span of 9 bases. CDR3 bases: TGCAGCGTTGAAGAGTCCTTAGGGACCCAGTACTTC. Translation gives CSVEESLGTQYF. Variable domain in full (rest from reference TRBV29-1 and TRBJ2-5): SAVISQKPSRDICQRGTSLTIQCQVDSQVTMMFWYRQQPGQSLTLIATANQGSEATYESGFVIDKFPISRPNLTFSTLTVSNMSPEDSSIYLCSVEESLGTQYFGPGTRLLVL.

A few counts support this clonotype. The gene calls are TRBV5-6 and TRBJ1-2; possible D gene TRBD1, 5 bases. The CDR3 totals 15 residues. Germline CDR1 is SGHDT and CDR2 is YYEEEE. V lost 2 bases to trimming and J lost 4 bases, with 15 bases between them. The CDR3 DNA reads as TGTGCCAGCAGCTTCCAAGGGGCGCTCGGCTATGGCTACACCTTC. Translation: CASSFQGALGYGYTF.

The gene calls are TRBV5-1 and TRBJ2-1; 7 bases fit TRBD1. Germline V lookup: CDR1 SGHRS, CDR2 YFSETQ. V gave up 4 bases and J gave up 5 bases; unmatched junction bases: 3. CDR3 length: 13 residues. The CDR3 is CASSQGGNNEQFF. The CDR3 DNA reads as TGCGCCAGCAGCCAAGGGGGCAACAATGAGCAGTTCTTC.

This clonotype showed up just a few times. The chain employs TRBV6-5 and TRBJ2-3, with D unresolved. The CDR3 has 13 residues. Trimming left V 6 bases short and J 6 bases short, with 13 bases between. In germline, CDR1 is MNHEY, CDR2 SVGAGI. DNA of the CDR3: TGTGCCAGCAGCAAGGACCCGGCGGATACGCAGTATTTT. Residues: CASSKDPADTQYF.

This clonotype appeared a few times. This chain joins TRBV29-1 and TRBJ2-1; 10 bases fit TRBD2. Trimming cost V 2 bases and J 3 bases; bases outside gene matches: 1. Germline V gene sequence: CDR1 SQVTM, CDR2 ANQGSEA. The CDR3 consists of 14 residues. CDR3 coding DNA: TGCAGCGTTGAACGGACTAGCGGCTACAATGAGCAGTTCTTC. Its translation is CSVERTSGYNEQFF.

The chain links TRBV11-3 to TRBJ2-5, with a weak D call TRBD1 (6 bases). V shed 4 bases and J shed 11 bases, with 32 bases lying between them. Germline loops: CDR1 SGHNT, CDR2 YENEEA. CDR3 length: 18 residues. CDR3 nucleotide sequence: TGTGCCAGCAGCTCCCCCCGACCAGACAGGACCCCCAAGCACTGGCAGTACTTC. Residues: CASSSPRPDRTPKHWQYF.

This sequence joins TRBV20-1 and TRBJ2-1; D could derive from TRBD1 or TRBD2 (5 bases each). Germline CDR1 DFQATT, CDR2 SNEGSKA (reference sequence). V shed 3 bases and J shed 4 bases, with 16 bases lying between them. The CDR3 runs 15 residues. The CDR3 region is CSARGRAGGYNEQFF. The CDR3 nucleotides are TGCAGTGCTAGGGGGCGAGCAGGCGGGTACAATGAGCAGTTCTTC.

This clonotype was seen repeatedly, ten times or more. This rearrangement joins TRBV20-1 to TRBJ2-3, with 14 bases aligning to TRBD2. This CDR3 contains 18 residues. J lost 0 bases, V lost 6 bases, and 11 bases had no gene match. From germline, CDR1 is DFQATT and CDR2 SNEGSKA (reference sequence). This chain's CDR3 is CSAPGTSGSLSSTDTQYF. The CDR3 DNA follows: TGCAGTGCACCTGGGACTAGCGGGAGTCTGTCAAGCACAGATACGCAGTATTTT.

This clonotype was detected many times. The CDR3 sequence: CASLPQGIRADTQYF. In DNA, the CDR3 is TGTGCCAGCTTACCCCAGGGGATCAGGGCAGATACGCAGTATTTT. The rearrangement joins TRBV2 to TRBJ2-3; D might be TRBD1 (6 bases). The ends were cut back, 8 bases at V and 4 bases at J, with 19 bases in the middle. Germline lookup yields CDR1 SNHLY and CDR2 FYNNEI. The CDR3 consists of 15 residues. Full variable domain (outside the CDR3, taken from reference TRBV2 and TRBJ2-3): EPEVTQTPSHQVTQMGQEVILRCVPISNHLYFYWYRQILGQKVEFLVSFYNNEISEKSEIFDDQFSVERPDGSNFTLKIRSTKLEDSAMYFCASLPQGIRADTQYFGPGTRLTVL.

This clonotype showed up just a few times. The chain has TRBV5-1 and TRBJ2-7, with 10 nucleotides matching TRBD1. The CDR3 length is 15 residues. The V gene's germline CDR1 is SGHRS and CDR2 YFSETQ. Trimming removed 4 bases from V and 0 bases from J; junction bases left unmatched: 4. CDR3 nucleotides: TGCGCCAGCAGCGAGGGGACAGGGGCCTCCTACGAGCAGTACTTC. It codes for CASSEGTGASYEQYF.

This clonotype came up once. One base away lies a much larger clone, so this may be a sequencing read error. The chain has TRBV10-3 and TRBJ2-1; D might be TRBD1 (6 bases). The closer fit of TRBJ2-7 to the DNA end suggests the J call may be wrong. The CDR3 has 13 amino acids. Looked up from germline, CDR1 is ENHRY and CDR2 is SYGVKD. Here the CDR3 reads CAIIEPGQYEQYF. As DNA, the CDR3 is TGTGCCATCATTGAGCCGGGACAATACGAGCAGTACTTC.

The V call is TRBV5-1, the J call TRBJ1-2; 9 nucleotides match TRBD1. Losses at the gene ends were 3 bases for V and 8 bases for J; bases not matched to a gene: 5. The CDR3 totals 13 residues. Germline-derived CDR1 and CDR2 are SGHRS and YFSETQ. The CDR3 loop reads CASSYGTGKGYTF. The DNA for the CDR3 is TGCGCCAGCAGCTACGGGACAGGGAAAGGCTACACCTTC.

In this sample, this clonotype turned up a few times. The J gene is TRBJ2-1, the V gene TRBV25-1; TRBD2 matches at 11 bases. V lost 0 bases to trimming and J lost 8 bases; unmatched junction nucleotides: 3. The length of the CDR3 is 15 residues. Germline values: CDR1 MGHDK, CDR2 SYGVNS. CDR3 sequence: CASSEYSGGVDEQFF. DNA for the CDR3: TGTGCCAGCAGTGAATATAGCGGGGGGGTCGATGAGCAGTTCTTC.

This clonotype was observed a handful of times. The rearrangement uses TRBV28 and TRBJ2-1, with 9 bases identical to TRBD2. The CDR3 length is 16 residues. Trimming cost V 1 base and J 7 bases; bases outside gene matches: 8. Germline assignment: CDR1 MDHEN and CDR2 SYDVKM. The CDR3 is CASSLFVAGDRNEQFF. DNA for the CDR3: TGTGCCAGCAGTTTATTCGTAGCGGGAGACAGGAATGAGCAGTTCTTC.

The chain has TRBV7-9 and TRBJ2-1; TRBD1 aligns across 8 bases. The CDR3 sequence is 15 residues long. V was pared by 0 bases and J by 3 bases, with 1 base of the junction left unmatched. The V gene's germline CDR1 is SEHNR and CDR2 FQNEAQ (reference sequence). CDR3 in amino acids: CASSLAQGVYNEQFF. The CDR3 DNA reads TGTGCCAGCAGCTTAGCACAGGGGGTCTACAATGAGCAGTTCTTC.